The clone carrying this T cell receptor (beta chain) was found many times. What it binds is not known. The data stem from a study of neurological immune-mediated disorders. Notes on the study in general: There was no clinical or MRI feature that was associated with the multiple sclerosis repertoire cluster. None of the CDR3 amino acid sequences found in expanded clones was shared across subjects. This suggests that the TCR-beta repertoires were private in all groups.

The method for making cDNA was 5'RACE, and it used 10-nucleotide random UMIs. TCRdb re-derived calls from the 5' RACE reads in MiXCR, one entry per CDR3 protein. Of some 95,000 distinct CDR3 sequences in the sample, approximately 3.3% are singletons; the top ten hold around 6%. Germline V lookup: CDR1 LGHNA, CDR2 YNFKEQ. The CDR3 covers 16 residues. Trimming stripped 4 bases from V and 1 base from J, with 15 bases between. This receptor was obtained from a young woman with multiple sclerosis. The chain employs TRBV4-2 and TRBJ2-3; D unresolved. Material for sequencing was PBMCs. The CDR3 loop is CASSLEGLSGTDTQYF. The CDR3 DNA reads TGTGCCAGCAGCCTGGAAGGTTTGAGCGGCACAGATACGCAGTATTTT.